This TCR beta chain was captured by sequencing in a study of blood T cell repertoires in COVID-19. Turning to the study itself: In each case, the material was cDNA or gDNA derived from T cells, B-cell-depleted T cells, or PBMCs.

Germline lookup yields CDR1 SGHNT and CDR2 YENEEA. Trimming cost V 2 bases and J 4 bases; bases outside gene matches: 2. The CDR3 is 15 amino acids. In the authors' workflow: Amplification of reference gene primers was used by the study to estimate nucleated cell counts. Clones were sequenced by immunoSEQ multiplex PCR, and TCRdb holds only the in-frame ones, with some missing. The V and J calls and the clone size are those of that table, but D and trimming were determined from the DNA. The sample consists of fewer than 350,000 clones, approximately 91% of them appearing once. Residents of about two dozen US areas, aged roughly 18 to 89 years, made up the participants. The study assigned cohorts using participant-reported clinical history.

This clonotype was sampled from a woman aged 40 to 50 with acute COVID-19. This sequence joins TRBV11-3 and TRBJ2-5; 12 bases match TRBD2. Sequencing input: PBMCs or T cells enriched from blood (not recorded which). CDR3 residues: CASSLLGLAGETQYF. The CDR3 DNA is TGTGCCAGCAGCTTACTGGGACTAGCGGGAGAGACCCAGTACTTC.